What follows is one T cell receptor beta chain and its context. Germline loops: CDR1 SEHNR, CDR2 FQNEAQ (reference sequence). The V end was cut by 4 bases, the J end by 0 bases, with 10 bases between. The CDR3 extends over 15 amino acids. These data come from a study of control samples from healthy donors and cancer patients. Sequencing was performed with immunoSEQ multiplex PCR; in TCRdb, only in-frame clones are kept and a portion is missing. The table includes more than 70,000 clones, roughly 89% detected once. The origin of this receptor is a man aged 55 to 70 with lung cancer. The chain has TRBV7-9 and TRBJ1-3; D is perhaps TRBD1 (5 bases). The sequencing sample was made of PBMCs. The CDR3 nucleotides are TGTGCCAGCAGCTGGGAGGGGAGCTCTGGAAACACCATATATTTT. Amino acid sequence: CASSWEGSSGNTIYF. Full variable domain (missing parts from reference TRBV7-9 and TRBJ1-3): DTGVSQNPRHKITKRGQNVTFRCDPISEHNRLYWYRQTLGQGPEFLTYFQNEAQLEKSRLLSDRFSAERPKGSFSTLEIQRTEQGDSAMYLCASSWEGSSGNTIYFGEGSWLTVV.